This T cell receptor (beta chain) was retrieved from a study of cytomegalovirus exposure and HLA in healthy donors. Findings of the study overall: Accounts indicate the classifier identified cytomegalovirus status with strong specificity and sensitivity.

Concerning this clone itself: What it recognizes is unknown.

Primers: 60 Vbeta forward and 13 Jbeta reverse. Original handling: Unique TCR beta chains totaled roughly 81 million in a later count, with approximately 10 million of them shared. The protocol was immunoSEQ multiplex PCR, while the TCRdb copy is restricted to in-frame clones and leaves out a portion. V and J calls and clone size come straight from that table; D and trimming were deduced from the DNA. Of 120,000 to 150,000 clones listed, roughly 79% are singletons. V shed 7 bases and J 5 bases; nucleotides not matched to a gene: 10. Germline CDR1 and CDR2: GTSNPN and SVGIG (reference sequence). The length of the CDR3 is 13 residues.

This clonotype was sampled from a young man in good health and CMV-seronegative. The sample taken for sequencing was PBMCs. The V gene is TRBV30, the J gene TRBJ2-5; 7 bases agree with TRBD2. The CDR3 coding sequence is TGTGCCTTCCGGAGGGGAGGGTGGGAGACCCAGTACTTC. It is translated as CAFRRGGWETQYF.